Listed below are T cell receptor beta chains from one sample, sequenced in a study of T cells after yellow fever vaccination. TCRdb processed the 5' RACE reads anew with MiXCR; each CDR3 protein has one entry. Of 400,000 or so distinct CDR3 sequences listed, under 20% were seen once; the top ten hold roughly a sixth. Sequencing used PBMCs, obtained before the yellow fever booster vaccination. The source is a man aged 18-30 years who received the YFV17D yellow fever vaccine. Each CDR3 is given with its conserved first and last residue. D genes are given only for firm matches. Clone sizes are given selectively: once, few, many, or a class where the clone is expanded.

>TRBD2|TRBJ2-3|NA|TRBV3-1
TGTGCCAGCAGCCATCGGGCGGGGGGCACAGATACGCAGTATTTT
CASSHRAGGTDTQYF
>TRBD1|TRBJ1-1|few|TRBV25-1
TGTGCCAGCAGCTATACAGGGGGCGCGACTGAAGCTTTCTTT
CASSYTGGATEAFF
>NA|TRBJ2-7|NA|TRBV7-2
TGTGCCAGCAGCTCCCGGATGAGGCAGTACTTC
CASSSRMRQYF
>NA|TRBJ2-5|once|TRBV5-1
TGCGCCAGCAGCCCCGGGACTGCTGGAGAGACCCAGTACTTC
CASSPGTAGETQYF
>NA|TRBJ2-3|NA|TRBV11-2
TGTGCCAGCAGCCCATCCCCGGCTAGCATCCTCACAGATACGCAGTATTTT
CASSPSPASILTDTQYF
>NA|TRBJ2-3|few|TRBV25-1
TGTGCCAGCAGTGAAAGGTCCTCCGTCGGAACAGCCGAGCCCACAGATACGCAGTATTTT
CASSERSSVGTAEPTDTQYF
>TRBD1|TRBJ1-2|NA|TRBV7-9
TGTGCCAGCAGCACAAACCCCGGACAGGGCGAGTATGGCTACACCTTC
CASSTNPGQGEYGYTF
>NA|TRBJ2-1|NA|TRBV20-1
TGCAGTGCTAGAGATCCGCAGGGGGGCGATGAGCAGTTCTTC
CSARDPQGGDEQFF
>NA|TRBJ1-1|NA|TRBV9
TGTGCCAGCAGCGTAGTTCCGGCAGGAGCATACATGAACACTGAAGCTTTCTTT
CASSVVPAGAYMNTEAFF
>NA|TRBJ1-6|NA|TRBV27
TGTGCCAGCAGTCCTACGCGACAGAGCTCCTATAATTCACCCCTCCACTTT
CASSPTRQSSYNSPLHF
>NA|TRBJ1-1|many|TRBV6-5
TGTGCCAGCAGTCGGACACAGGTAAACACTGAAGCTTTCTTT
CASSRTQVNTEAFF
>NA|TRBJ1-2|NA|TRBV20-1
TGCAGTGCTAGTAGGGACTATGGCTACACCTTC
CSASRDYGYTF
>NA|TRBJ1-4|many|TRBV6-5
TGTGCCAGCAGTTACTCAGGGACATATACTAATGAAAAACTGTTTTTT
CASSYSGTYTNEKLFF
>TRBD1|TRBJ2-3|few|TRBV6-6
TGTGCCAGCAGTTCCCCCGGGACAGCAACAGATACGCAGTATTTT
CASSSPGTATDTQYF
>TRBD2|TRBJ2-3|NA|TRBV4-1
TGCGCCAGCAGCCAGGCGGGAGGGAGGGGAACCGGAGATACGCAGTATTTT
CASSQAGGRGTGDTQYF
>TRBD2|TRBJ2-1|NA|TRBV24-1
TGTGCCACCAGAGGACTAGCGGGGAGCAATGAGCAGTTCTTC
CATRGLAGSNEQFF
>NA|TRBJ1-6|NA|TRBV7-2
TGTGCCAGCAGCCCAGCCGGGGGGCAGATTTCACCCCTCCACTTT
CASSPAGGQISPLHF
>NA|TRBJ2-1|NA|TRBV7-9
TGTGCCAGCAGCTCCAGGGTAAAGGGAGCCTACAATGAGCAGTTCTTC
CASSSRVKGAYNEQFF
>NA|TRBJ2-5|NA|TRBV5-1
TGCGCCAGCAGCCTCCTTGGACGGTACCAAGAGACCCAGTACTTC
CASSLLGRYQETQYF
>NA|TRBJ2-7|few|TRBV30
TGTGCCTGGAGAGAGAGCTCCTACGAGCAGTACTTC
CAWRESSYEQYF
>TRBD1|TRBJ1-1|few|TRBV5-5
TGTGCCAGCAGCTTGCAGAGAAACGGAGGGGGCGGCACTGAAGCTTTCTTT
CASSLQRNGGGGTEAFF
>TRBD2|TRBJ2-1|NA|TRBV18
TGTGCCAGCTCACCCGCAGGTAATCTAGCGGCCTACAATGAGCAGTTCTTC
CASSPAGNLAAYNEQFF